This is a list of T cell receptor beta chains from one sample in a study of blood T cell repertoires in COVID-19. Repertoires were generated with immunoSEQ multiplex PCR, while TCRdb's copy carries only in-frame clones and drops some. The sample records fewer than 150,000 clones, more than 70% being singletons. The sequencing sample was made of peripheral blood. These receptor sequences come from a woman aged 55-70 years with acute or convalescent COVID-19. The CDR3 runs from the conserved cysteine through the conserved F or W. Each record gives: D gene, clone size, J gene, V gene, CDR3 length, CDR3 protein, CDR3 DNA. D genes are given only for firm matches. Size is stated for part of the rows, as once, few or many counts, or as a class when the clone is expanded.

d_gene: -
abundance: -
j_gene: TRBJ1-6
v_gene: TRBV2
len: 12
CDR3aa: CASSAGVSPLHF
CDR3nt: TGTGCCAGCAGTGCGGGGGTATCACCCCTCCACTTT

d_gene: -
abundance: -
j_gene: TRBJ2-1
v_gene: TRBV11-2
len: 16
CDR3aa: CASSLDSRPPYNEQFF
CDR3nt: TGTGCCAGCAGCTTAGATAGCCGACCCCCCTACAATGAGCAGTTCTTC

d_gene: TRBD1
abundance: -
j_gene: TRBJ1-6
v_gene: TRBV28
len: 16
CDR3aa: CASSPIVGQGNSPLHF
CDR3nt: TGTGCCAGCAGCCCTATCGTGGGACAGGGAAACTCACCCCTCCACTTT

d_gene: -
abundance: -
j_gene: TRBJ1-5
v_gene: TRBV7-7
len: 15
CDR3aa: CASRFLGGPNQPQHF
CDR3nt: TGTGCTAGCAGATTCTTAGGGGGTCCCAATCAGCCCCAGCATTTT

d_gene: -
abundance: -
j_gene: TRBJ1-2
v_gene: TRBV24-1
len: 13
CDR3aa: CATSRDTLYGYTF
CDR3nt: TGTGCCACCAGCAGGGACACCCTCTATGGCTACACCTTC

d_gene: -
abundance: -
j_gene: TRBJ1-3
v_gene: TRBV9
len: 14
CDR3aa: CASSVVGGGNTIYF
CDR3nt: TGTGCCAGCAGCGTAGTAGGGGGTGGAAACACCATATATTTT

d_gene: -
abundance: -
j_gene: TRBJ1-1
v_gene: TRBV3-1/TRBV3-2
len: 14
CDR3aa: CASSHSVTNTEAFF
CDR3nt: TGTGCCAGCAGCCACAGCGTCACAAACACTGAAGCTTTCTTT

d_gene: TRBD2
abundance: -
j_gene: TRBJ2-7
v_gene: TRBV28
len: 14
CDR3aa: CASSRTSGTYEQYF
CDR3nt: TGTGCCAGCAGCAGGACTAGCGGAACCTACGAGCAGTACTTC

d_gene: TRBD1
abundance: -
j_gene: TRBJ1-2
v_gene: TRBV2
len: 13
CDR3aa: CASRPGTVYGYTF
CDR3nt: TGTGCCAGCAGACCCGGGACAGTTTATGGCTACACCTTC

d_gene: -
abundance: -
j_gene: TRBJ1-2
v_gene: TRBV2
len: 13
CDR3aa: CASSGDIGYGYTF
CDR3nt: TGTGCCAGCAGTGGGGACATAGGCTATGGCTACACCTTC

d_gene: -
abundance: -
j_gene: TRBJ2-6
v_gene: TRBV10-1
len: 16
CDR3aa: CASRGYRDAGANVLTF
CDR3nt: TGCGCCAGCAGAGGCTACAGGGATGCTGGGGCCAACGTCCTGACTTTC

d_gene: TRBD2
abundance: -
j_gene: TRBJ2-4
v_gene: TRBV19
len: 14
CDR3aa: CASSSLAGGNIQYF
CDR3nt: TGTGCCAGTAGTTCTCTAGCGGGAGGGAACATTCAGTACTTC

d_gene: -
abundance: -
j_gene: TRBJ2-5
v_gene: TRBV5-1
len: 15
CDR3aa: CASSLGSAIEETQYF
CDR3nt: TGCGCCAGCAGCTTGGGGTCTGCTATCGAAGAGACCCAGTACTTC

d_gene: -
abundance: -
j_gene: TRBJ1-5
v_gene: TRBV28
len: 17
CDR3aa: CASSLTLGGGTPQPQHF
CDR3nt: TGTGCCAGCAGTTTAACCCTCGGGGGAGGGACCCCTCAGCCCCAGCATTTT

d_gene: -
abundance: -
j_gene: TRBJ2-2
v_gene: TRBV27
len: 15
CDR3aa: CASSPTFANTGELFF
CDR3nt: TGTGCCAGCAGTCCGACTTTCGCGAACACCGGGGAGCTGTTTTTT

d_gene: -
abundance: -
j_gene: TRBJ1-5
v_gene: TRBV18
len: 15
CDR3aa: CASSPQAGAGQPQHF
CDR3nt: TGTGCCAGCTCACCACAGGCGGGGGCCGGTCAGCCCCAGCATTTT

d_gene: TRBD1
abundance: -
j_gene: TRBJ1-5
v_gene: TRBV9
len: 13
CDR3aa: CASSAQGYQPQHF
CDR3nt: TGTGCCAGCAGCGCACAGGGGTATCAGCCCCAGCATTTT

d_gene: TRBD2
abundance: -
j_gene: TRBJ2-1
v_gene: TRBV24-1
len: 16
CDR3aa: CATSDRGLVVNNEQFF
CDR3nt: TGTGCCACCAGTGATCGCGGACTAGTAGTGAACAATGAGCAGTTCTTC

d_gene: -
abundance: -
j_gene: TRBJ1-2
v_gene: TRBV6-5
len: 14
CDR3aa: CASHTGRGGYGYTF
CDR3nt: TGTGCCAGCCACACGGGGAGGGGAGGCTATGGCTACACCTTC

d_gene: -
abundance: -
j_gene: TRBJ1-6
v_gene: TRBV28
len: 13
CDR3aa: CASSFPYNSPLHF
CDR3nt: TGTGCCAGCAGTTTCCCATATAATTCACCCCTCCACTTT

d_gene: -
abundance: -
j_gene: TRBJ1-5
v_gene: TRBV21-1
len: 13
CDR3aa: CASRLGINQPQHF
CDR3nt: TGTGCCAGCAGACTCGGGATCAATCAGCCCCAGCATTTT

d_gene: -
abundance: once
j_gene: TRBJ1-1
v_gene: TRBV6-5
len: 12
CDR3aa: CASSPEGQRAFF
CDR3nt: TGTGCCAGCAGTCCAGAGGGCCAGAGAGCTTTCTTT

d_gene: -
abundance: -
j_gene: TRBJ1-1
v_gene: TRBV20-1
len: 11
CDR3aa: CSADFLTGAFF
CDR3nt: TGCAGTGCTGACTTTTTAACTGGAGCTTTCTTT

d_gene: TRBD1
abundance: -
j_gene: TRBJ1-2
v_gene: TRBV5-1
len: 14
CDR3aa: CASSSGTGIAGYTF
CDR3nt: TGCGCCAGCAGTTCCGGGACAGGGATCGCTGGCTACACCTTC

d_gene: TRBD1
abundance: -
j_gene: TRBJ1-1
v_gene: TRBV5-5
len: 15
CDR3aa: CASSLPGGVPTEAFF
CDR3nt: TGTGCCAGCAGTTTACCAGGGGGCGTCCCCACTGAAGCTTTCTTT

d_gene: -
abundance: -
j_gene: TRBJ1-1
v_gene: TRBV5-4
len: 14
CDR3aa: CASSLRGGNTEAFF
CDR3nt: TGTGCCAGCAGCTTACGGGGGGGGAACACTGAAGCTTTCTTT

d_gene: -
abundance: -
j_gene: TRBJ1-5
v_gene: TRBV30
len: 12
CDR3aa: CAWSYSNQPQHF
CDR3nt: TGTGCCTGGAGCTATAGCAATCAGCCCCAGCATTTT

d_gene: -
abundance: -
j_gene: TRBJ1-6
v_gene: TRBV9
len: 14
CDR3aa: CASSVAGENSPLHF
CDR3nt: TGTGCCAGCAGCGTAGCCGGGGAAAATTCACCCCTCCACTTT

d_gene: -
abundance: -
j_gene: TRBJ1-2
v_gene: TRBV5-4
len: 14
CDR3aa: CASSPPGYGGGYTF
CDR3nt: TGTGCCAGCAGCCCCCCCGGATACGGGGGTGGCTACACCTTC

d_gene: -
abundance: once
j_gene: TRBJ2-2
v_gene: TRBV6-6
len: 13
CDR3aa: CASSYQNTGELFF
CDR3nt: TGTGCCAGCAGTTATCAAAACACCGGGGAGCTGTTTTTT

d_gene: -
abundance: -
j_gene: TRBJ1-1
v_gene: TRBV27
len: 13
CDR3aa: CASSLSRNTEAFF
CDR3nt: TGTGCCAGCAGTTTATCGAGGAACACTGAAGCTTTCTTT

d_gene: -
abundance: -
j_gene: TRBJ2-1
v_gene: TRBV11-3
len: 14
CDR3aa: CASSPQGPYNEQFF
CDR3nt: TGTGCCAGCAGCCCTCAGGGGCCCTACAATGAGCAGTTCTTC

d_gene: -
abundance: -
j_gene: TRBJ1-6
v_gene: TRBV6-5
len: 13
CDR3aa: CASRGDNNSPLHF
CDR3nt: TGTGCCAGCAGGGGGGACAATAATTCACCCCTCCACTTT

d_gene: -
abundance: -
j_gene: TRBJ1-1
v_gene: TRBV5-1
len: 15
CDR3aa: CASSYGEPMNTEAFF
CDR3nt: TGCGCCAGCAGCTACGGGGAGCCCATGAACACTGAAGCTTTCTTT

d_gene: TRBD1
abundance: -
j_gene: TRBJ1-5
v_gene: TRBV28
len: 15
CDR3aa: CASSLRGGDSQPQHF
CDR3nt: TGTGCCAGCAGTTTAAGAGGGGGCGATTCTCAGCCCCAGCATTTT

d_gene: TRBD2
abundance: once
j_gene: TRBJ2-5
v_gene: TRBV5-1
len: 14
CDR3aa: CASSLVGGLETQYF
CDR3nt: TGCGCCAGCAGCTTGGTGGGAGGGCTGGAGACCCAGTACTTC

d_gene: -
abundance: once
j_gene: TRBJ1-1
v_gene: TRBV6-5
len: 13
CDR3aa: CASRVFREGEAFF
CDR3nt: TGTGCCAGCCGGGTTTTCAGGGAAGGTGAAGCTTTCTTT

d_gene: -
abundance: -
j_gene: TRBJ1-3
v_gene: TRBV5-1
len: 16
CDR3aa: CASSLGGGFSGNTIYF
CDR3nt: TGCGCCAGCAGCTTGGGGGGCGGTTTCTCTGGAAACACCATATATTTT

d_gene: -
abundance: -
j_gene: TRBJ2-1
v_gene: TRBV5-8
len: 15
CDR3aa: CASSLGLLRDNEQFF
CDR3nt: TGTGCCAGCAGCTTGGGACTACTCCGGGACAATGAGCAGTTCTTC

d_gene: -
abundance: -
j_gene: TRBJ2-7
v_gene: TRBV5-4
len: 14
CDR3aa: CASSLEAASYEQYF
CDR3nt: TGTGCCAGCAGCTTGGAGGCGGCCTCCTACGAGCAGTACTTC

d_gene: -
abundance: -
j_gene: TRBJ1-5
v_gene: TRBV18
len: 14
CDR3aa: CASSPVAGNQPQHF
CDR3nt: TGTGCCAGCTCACCCGTGGCGGGCAATCAGCCCCAGCATTTT

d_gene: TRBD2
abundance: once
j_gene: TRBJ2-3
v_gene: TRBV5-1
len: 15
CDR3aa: CASSSFGLVGDTQYF
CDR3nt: TGCGCCAGCAGCTCATTCGGACTAGTGGGGGATACGCAGTATTTT

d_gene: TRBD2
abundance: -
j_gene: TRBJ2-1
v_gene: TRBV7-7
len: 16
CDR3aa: CASSLGLAGGQGEQFF
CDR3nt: TGTGCTAGCAGCTTGGGACTAGCGGGGGGACAGGGTGAGCAGTTCTTC

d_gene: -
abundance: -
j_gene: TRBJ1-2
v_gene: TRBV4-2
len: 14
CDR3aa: CASSQGTDFDGYTF
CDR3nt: TGTGCCAGCAGCCAAGGGACAGACTTTGATGGCTACACCTTC

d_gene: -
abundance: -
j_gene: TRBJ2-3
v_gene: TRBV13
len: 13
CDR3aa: CASTALDTDTQYF
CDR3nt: TGTGCCAGCACCGCCCTAGATACAGATACGCAGTATTTT